The rows below give T cell receptor beta chains drawn from one sample of a study of blood T cell repertoires in COVID-19. The assay was immunoSEQ multiplex PCR, and TCRdb's table has in-frame clones only and misses some. This table has a few hundred thousand clones, about 92% appearing once. The sample comprised PBMCs or T cells enriched from blood (not recorded which). These receptors were collected from a woman in her 30s who had recovered from COVID-19. CDR3s include the opening cysteine and the closing phenylalanine or tryptophan. The D gene is left open where the match is weak. Size is omitted from some rows. Given values are once, few, many or a class for expanded clones.

v_gene	abundance	j_gene	d_gene	CDR3nt	CDR3aa
TRBV10-3	-	TRBJ1-4	TRBD1	TGTGCCACACAGGGGGGGACTAATGAAAAACTGTTTTTT	CATQGGTNEKLFF
TRBV28	-	TRBJ1-2	TRBD1	TGTGCCAGCAGTCCTAGCAGGACAGGATTGCTGGGCTACACCTTC	CASSPSRTGLLGYTF
TRBV28	-	TRBJ2-5	-	TGTGCCAGCAGTTTAGGGCAGGAGGGTGAGACCCAGTACTTC	CASSLGQEGETQYF
TRBV28	-	TRBJ1-5	-	TGTGCCAGCAGTTTAGAAGGAGACCTTAGCAATCAGCCCCAGCATTTT	CASSLEGDLSNQPQHF
TRBV19	-	TRBJ2-7	-	TGTGCCAGTAGTATGGGCGGGGTGTTCTCCTACGAGCAGTACTTC	CASSMGGVFSYEQYF
TRBV2	-	TRBJ2-2	-	TGTGCCAGCGCAGGCAGCGGGTCGAGCACCGGGGAGCTGTTTTTT	CASAGSGSSTGELFF
TRBV27	-	TRBJ2-1	TRBD1	TGTGCCAGCAGTTTCGGACAGGCCTACAATGAGCAGTTCTTC	CASSFGQAYNEQFF
TRBV7-6	once	TRBJ2-1	-	TGTGCCAGCGGGGAGTTGGTGGCTAGCTCCTACAATGAGCAGTTCTTC	CASGELVASSYNEQFF
TRBV6-5	-	TRBJ2-7	TRBD2	TGTGCCAGCAGCAAAAGCGGGGGGAGGCACGAGCAGTACTTC	CASSKSGGRHEQYF
TRBV27	-	TRBJ1-4	TRBD1	TGTGCCAGCAGCCAAGGACAGGGAGCAAATGAAAAACTGTTTTTT	CASSQGQGANEKLFF
TRBV4-1	few	TRBJ1-2	-	TGCGCCAGCAGCCTCCTCGGAGGCTATGGCGGCTACACCTTC	CASSLLGGYGGYTF
TRBV27	-	TRBJ2-1	-	TGTGCCAGCTGTGGGAGTAACTCCTACAATGAGCAGTTCTTC	CASCGSNSYNEQFF
TRBV9	-	TRBJ2-1	-	TGTGCCAGCAGCGTCGGCGGGTTGGTTAATGAGCAGTTCTTC	CASSVGGLVNEQFF
TRBV10-3	-	TRBJ1-5	-	TGTGCCATCAGTGAAGATCACTTAAATCAGCCCCAGCATTTT	CAISEDHLNQPQHF
TRBV30	-	TRBJ2-7	TRBD1	TGTGCCTGGAGGCTAGGGACAGCCGGGTACGAGCAGTACTTC	CAWRLGTAGYEQYF
TRBV11-3	-	TRBJ2-1	-	TGTGCCAGCAGCCGCAGGGGCTCGAGCTCCTACAATGAGCAGTTCTTC	CASSRRGSSSYNEQFF
TRBV28	-	TRBJ2-3	-	TGTGCCAGCAGTTTACGGGAAACAGATACGCAGTATTTT	CASSLRETDTQYF
TRBV11-3	few	TRBJ2-7	-	TGTGCCAGCAGCTTAGGCAGGGGTCGCCACGAGCAGTACTTC	CASSLGRGRHEQYF
TRBV7-3	-	TRBJ1-1	-	TGTGCCAGCAGCTTAACATTGGGGGGATCGACTGAAGCTTTCTTT	CASSLTLGGSTEAFF
TRBV9	-	TRBJ2-5	-	TGTGCCAGCAGCCCTCGGTACGAGGCTGGCAGGGGAGAGACCCAGTACTTC	CASSPRYEAGRGETQYF
TRBV10-3	once	TRBJ2-3	-	TGTGCCATCAGGGTAGCGAGCACAGATACGCAGTATTTT	CAIRVASTDTQYF
TRBV4-2	-	TRBJ2-7	-	TGTGCCAGCAGCCAAGCGGGCTACGAGCAGTACTTC	CASSQAGYEQYF
TRBV4-1	-	TRBJ2-7	TRBD1	TGCGCCAGCAGCCAAGATTACGGGACAGGGAGCGAGCAGTACTTC	CASSQDYGTGSEQYF
TRBV29-1	once	TRBJ2-3	TRBD2	TGCAGCGTGGAGCGGGAGGCGGCAGATACGCAGTATTTT	CSVEREAADTQYF
TRBV10-3	-	TRBJ1-1	TRBD1	TGTGCCACCTACCACAGGGGCGAAGCTTTCTTT	CATYHRGEAFF
TRBV6-5	-	TRBJ2-7	-	TGTGCCAGCAGTTACTTTGCGGGGGCCGAATACGAGCAGTACTTC	CASSYFAGAEYEQYF
TRBV27	-	TRBJ2-1	-	TGTGCCAGCAGACGCTCAGGCAGGGGTGAGCAGTTCTTC	CASRRSGRGEQFF
TRBV6-6	-	TRBJ2-3	-	TGTGCCAGCAGTTATGGAGGGACAGATACGCAGTATTTT	CASSYGGTDTQYF
TRBV28	-	TRBJ1-5	TRBD1	TGTGCCAGCAGCCTTAACAGGGGGCGGAGCAATCAGCCCCAGCATTTT	CASSLNRGRSNQPQHF
TRBV7-3	-	TRBJ2-1	TRBD2	TGTGCCAGCAGCCGAACGGGACTATTGAATGAGCAGTTCTTC	CASSRTGLLNEQFF
TRBV28	-	TRBJ1-5	-	TGTGCCAGCAGGACAGGTCCTAATCAGCCCCAGCATTTT	CASRTGPNQPQHF
TRBV7-8	-	TRBJ1-6	TRBD1	TGTGCCAGCAGCACTCAAACAGGGGCAGGCTCACCCCTCCACTTT	CASSTQTGAGSPLHF
TRBV18	-	TRBJ1-3	-	TGTGCCAGCTCACCGAGGGACGGGGGGTATGCTGGAAACACCATATATTTT	CASSPRDGGYAGNTIYF
TRBV27	-	TRBJ1-5	TRBD1	TGTGCCAGCAGTTTAAGGACAGGGGAAAGTTTACAGCCCCAGCATTTT	CASSLRTGESLQPQHF
TRBV3-1/TRBV3-2	few	TRBJ1-2	TRBD1	TGTGCCAGCAGCCTTCCGGGACAGGGAACCTATGGCTACACCTTC	CASSLPGQGTYGYTF
TRBV28	-	TRBJ2-7	TRBD1	TGTGCCACCCGAGGACAGGGAACCTACGAGCAGTACTTC	CATRGQGTYEQYF
TRBV10-3	once	TRBJ2-1	-	TGTGCCATCTCGACTCCCACTAGCCGAAACAATGAGCAGTTCTTC	CAISTPTSRNNEQFF
TRBV11-3	once	TRBJ2-1	-	TGTGCCAGCAGCTTAGGTCCGTCGAATGAGCAGTTCTTC	CASSLGPSNEQFF
TRBV6-2/TRBV6-3	-	TRBJ1-1	-	TGTGCCAGCAGTTTGGGGGGGTTGGCTGAAGCTTTCTTT	CASSLGGLAEAFF
TRBV2	-	TRBJ2-5	TRBD1	TGTGCCAGCAGTGATCAGGGACAGGGGTTCGAGACCCAGTACTTC	CASSDQGQGFETQYF
TRBV11-2	-	TRBJ1-5	TRBD1	TGTGCCAGCAGCTTACGGGACAGGGAGATCAATCAGCCCCAGCATTTT	CASSLRDREINQPQHF
TRBV18	-	TRBJ2-5	-	TGTGCCAGCTCACCCCAGGAGACCCAGTACTTC	CASSPQETQYF
TRBV28	-	TRBJ2-1	-	TGTGCCAGCAACCAGGGGACCTACAATGAGCAGTTCTTC	CASNQGTYNEQFF
TRBV5-1	-	TRBJ2-1	TRBD2	TGCGCCAGCAGCTTGGAGGTAGCGGGATCCAATGAGCAGTTCTTC	CASSLEVAGSNEQFF
TRBV7-9	-	TRBJ2-7	-	TGTGCCAGCAGCCCAGGTGGAATCGGGCAGTACTTC	CASSPGGIGQYF
TRBV5-5	-	TRBJ1-2	-	TGTGCCAGCAGCCAGTCTGTCTATGGCTACACCTTC	CASSQSVYGYTF
TRBV30	-	TRBJ2-1	-	TGTGCCTGGAGTGTGGGGGCTCCCTACAATGAGCAGTTCTTC	CAWSVGAPYNEQFF
TRBV28	-	TRBJ1-2	TRBD1	TGTGCCAGCAGTAGTCCGGGACAGCAACACTATGGCTACACCTTC	CASSSPGQQHYGYTF
TRBV5-6	few	TRBJ1-4	-	TGTGCCAGCAGCTTGGGTGAAGGGGGGGCTGGTGAAAAACTGTTTTTT	CASSLGEGGAGEKLFF
TRBV4-1	-	TRBJ1-1	TRBD1	TGCGCCAGCAGCCACCTCCGGGGACAGGGGAAGAACACTGAAGCTTTCTTT	CASSHLRGQGKNTEAFF
TRBV11-3	-	TRBJ1-1	-	TGTGCCAGCAGCTTAGGCCCCGGGAAGTACACTGAAGCTTTCTTT	CASSLGPGKYTEAFF
TRBV11-3	-	TRBJ2-3	TRBD2	TGTGCCAGCAGCTCTCGACTAGCGGGAGAAGATACGCAGTATTTT	CASSSRLAGEDTQYF
TRBV11-2	-	TRBJ2-5	TRBD1	TGTGCCAGCAGCATAAGGACAGGGGGCCGGGAGACCCAGTACTTC	CASSIRTGGRETQYF